This is a list of T cell receptor beta chains from one sample in a study of T cell responses to AZD1222 COVID-19 vaccine. Sequenced by immunoSEQ multiplex PCR; TCRdb stores in-frame clones only, minus some. This sample has approximately 190,000 clones, with roughly 88% found just once. The sample was peripheral blood, taken on day 0 of AZD1222 vaccination. These receptors all come from an adult in good health. The CDR3 runs from the conserved cysteine through the conserved F or W. Fields, in order: V gene, D gene, clone size, J gene, CDR3 protein, CDR3 DNA. D genes are given only for firm matches. The size field is filled for only some rows; it gives once, few, many or a size class.

v_call: TRBV24-1
d_call: .
clone_size: .
j_call: TRBJ1-2
cdr3_aa: CATSSPGRSYGYTF
cdr3_nt: TGTGCCACCAGTTCTCCAGGACGCTCCTATGGCTACACCTTC

v_call: TRBV4-1
d_call: TRBD1
clone_size: .
j_call: TRBJ1-5
cdr3_aa: CASSQEPGQVHQPQHF
cdr3_nt: TGCGCCAGCAGCCAAGAACCGGGACAGGTACATCAGCCCCAGCATTTT

v_call: TRBV11-2
d_call: TRBD2
clone_size: once
j_call: TRBJ2-7
cdr3_aa: CASSLGTTSEYEQYF
cdr3_nt: TGTGCCAGCAGCTTAGGCACCACTAGCGAGTACGAGCAGTACTTC

v_call: TRBV7-2
d_call: .
clone_size: few
j_call: TRBJ2-6
cdr3_aa: CASSYNRANVLTF
cdr3_nt: TGTGCCAGCAGCTATAATCGAGCCAACGTCCTGACTTTC

v_call: TRBV5-1
d_call: .
clone_size: .
j_call: TRBJ2-3
cdr3_aa: CASRIGPTTSTDTQYF
cdr3_nt: TGCGCCAGCAGGATCGGGCCGACGACTAGCACAGATACGCAGTATTTT

v_call: TRBV18
d_call: .
clone_size: .
j_call: TRBJ1-2
cdr3_aa: CASSPNGLGHGYTF
cdr3_nt: TGTGCCAGCTCACCGAATGGTCTGGGTCATGGCTACACCTTC

v_call: TRBV9
d_call: .
clone_size: .
j_call: TRBJ2-3
cdr3_aa: CASSTNVDTQYF
cdr3_nt: TGTGCCAGCAGCACAAACGTGGATACGCAGTATTTT

v_call: TRBV7-9
d_call: .
clone_size: .
j_call: TRBJ2-5
cdr3_aa: CASSTENRALPEETQYF
cdr3_nt: TGTGCCAGCAGCACCGAAAATCGGGCCCTCCCGGAGGAGACCCAGTACTTC

v_call: TRBV7-6
d_call: .
clone_size: .
j_call: TRBJ2-3
cdr3_aa: CASSLSRGGSDTQYF
cdr3_nt: TGTGCCAGCAGCTTAAGCAGGGGTGGCTCAGATACGCAGTATTTT

v_call: TRBV27
d_call: .
clone_size: .
j_call: TRBJ2-5
cdr3_aa: CASSLTRDSRRTQYF
cdr3_nt: TGTGCCAGCAGTCTCACCCGGGACTCCCGTCGGACCCAGTACTTC

v_call: TRBV5-1
d_call: TRBD2
clone_size: .
j_call: TRBJ2-7
cdr3_aa: CASSPRVAGLSYEQYF
cdr3_nt: TGCGCCAGCAGCCCCCGCGTAGCGGGGCTCTCCTACGAGCAGTACTTC

v_call: TRBV6-5
d_call: .
clone_size: .
j_call: TRBJ1-2
cdr3_aa: CASIRGTRLIYGYTF
cdr3_nt: TGTGCCAGCATCCGGGGGACGCGGTTGATCTATGGCTACACCTTC

v_call: TRBV4-1
d_call: TRBD1
clone_size: .
j_call: TRBJ1-2
cdr3_aa: CASSQGLDREAGYTF
cdr3_nt: TGCGCCAGCAGCCAGGGACTGGACAGGGAGGCTGGCTACACCTTC

v_call: TRBV9
d_call: .
clone_size: .
j_call: TRBJ2-1
cdr3_aa: CASSVTSGVGYNEQFF
cdr3_nt: TGTGCCAGCAGCGTAACCTCAGGGGTAGGCTACAATGAGCAGTTCTTC

v_call: TRBV5-4
d_call: .
clone_size: once
j_call: TRBJ2-2
cdr3_aa: CASSRDSSTGELFF
cdr3_nt: TGTGCCAGCAGCCGAGACAGCAGCACCGGGGAGCTGTTTTTT

v_call: TRBV2
d_call: TRBD2
clone_size: .
j_call: TRBJ2-5
cdr3_aa: CASSLRTSGGVETQYF
cdr3_nt: TGTGCCAGCAGCCTACGGACTAGCGGGGGGGTAGAGACCCAGTACTTC

v_call: TRBV4-2
d_call: .
clone_size: .
j_call: TRBJ1-5
cdr3_aa: CASSQEVFSNQPQHF
cdr3_nt: TGTGCCAGCAGCCAAGAGGTGTTTAGCAATCAGCCCCAGCATTTT

v_call: TRBV10-3
d_call: TRBD1
clone_size: .
j_call: TRBJ1-2
cdr3_aa: CAINPGQVNGYTF
cdr3_nt: TGTGCCATCAACCCTGGACAGGTCAATGGCTACACCTTC

v_call: TRBV28
d_call: .
clone_size: once
j_call: TRBJ1-5
cdr3_aa: CASSRVNQPQHF
cdr3_nt: TGTGCCAGCAGCCGGGTTAATCAGCCCCAGCATTTT

v_call: TRBV29-1
d_call: TRBD1
clone_size: .
j_call: TRBJ2-2
cdr3_aa: CSVEQGANTGELFF
cdr3_nt: TGCAGCGTTGAGCAGGGGGCGAACACCGGGGAGCTGTTTTTT

v_call: TRBV6-5
d_call: .
clone_size: .
j_call: TRBJ1-2
cdr3_aa: CASSLTADPNYGYTF
cdr3_nt: TGTGCCAGCAGTTTAACAGCGGATCCTAACTATGGCTACACCTTC

v_call: TRBV6-5
d_call: .
clone_size: .
j_call: TRBJ1-1
cdr3_aa: CASKGGGRTEAFF
cdr3_nt: TGTGCCAGCAAAGGGGGGGGACGGACTGAAGCTTTCTTT

v_call: TRBV23-1
d_call: .
clone_size: .
j_call: TRBJ2-3
cdr3_aa: CASSGRGGSTDTQYF
cdr3_nt: TGCGCCAGCAGCGGGAGAGGCGGGAGCACAGATACGCAGTATTTT

v_call: TRBV6-2/TRBV6-3
d_call: .
clone_size: .
j_call: TRBJ1-2
cdr3_aa: CASSSRAAMNYGYTF
cdr3_nt: TGTGCCAGCAGCTCCCGAGCGGCCATGAACTATGGCTACACCTTC

v_call: TRBV19
d_call: .
clone_size: .
j_call: TRBJ2-1
cdr3_aa: CATRTGRSSYNEQFF
cdr3_nt: TGTGCCACTCGTACGGGACGTAGCTCCTACAATGAGCAGTTCTTC

v_call: TRBV19
d_call: .
clone_size: .
j_call: TRBJ1-5
cdr3_aa: CASSIPPGIGQPQHF
cdr3_nt: TGTGCCAGTAGTATCCCCCCCGGGATAGGGCAGCCCCAGCATTTT

v_call: TRBV24-1
d_call: TRBD1
clone_size: .
j_call: TRBJ2-7
cdr3_aa: CATSDMGTDLGGYEQYF
cdr3_nt: TGTGCCACCAGTGACATGGGGACAGACCTCGGAGGTTACGAGCAGTACTTC

v_call: TRBV9
d_call: .
clone_size: .
j_call: TRBJ1-5
cdr3_aa: CASSVDYEGPQHF
cdr3_nt: TGTGCCAGCAGCGTAGACTACGAGGGGCCCCAGCATTTT

v_call: TRBV25-1
d_call: .
clone_size: .
j_call: TRBJ2-1
cdr3_aa: CASSIGVSYNEQFF
cdr3_nt: TGTGCCAGCAGTATAGGGGTTTCCTACAATGAGCAGTTCTTC

v_call: TRBV19
d_call: .
clone_size: few
j_call: TRBJ1-1
cdr3_aa: CASKGQPSNTEAFF
cdr3_nt: TGTGCCAGTAAGGGGCAGCCTTCGAACACTGAAGCTTTCTTT

v_call: TRBV12-3/TRBV12-4
d_call: .
clone_size: .
j_call: TRBJ1-1
cdr3_aa: CASSTDRTEAFF
cdr3_nt: TGTGCCAGCAGTACGGACAGAACTGAAGCTTTCTTT

v_call: TRBV29-1
d_call: .
clone_size: .
j_call: TRBJ1-1
cdr3_aa: CSGAGNTEAFF
cdr3_nt: TGCAGCGGGGCCGGGAACACTGAAGCTTTCTTT

v_call: TRBV27
d_call: .
clone_size: .
j_call: TRBJ1-2
cdr3_aa: CASSTSRTGGYTF
cdr3_nt: TGTGCCAGCAGTACTTCCAGGACGGGTGGCTACACCTTC

v_call: TRBV4-3
d_call: TRBD1
clone_size: .
j_call: TRBJ1-1
cdr3_aa: CASSQDPGTGMNTEAFF
cdr3_nt: TGCGCCAGCAGCCAAGATCCGGGGACAGGGATGAACACTGAAGCTTTCTTT

v_call: TRBV6-5
d_call: .
clone_size: .
j_call: TRBJ1-2
cdr3_aa: CANRVANYGYTF
cdr3_nt: TGTGCCAATCGAGTAGCTAACTATGGCTACACCTTC

v_call: TRBV3-1/TRBV3-2
d_call: .
clone_size: .
j_call: TRBJ2-7
cdr3_aa: CASSPWHPADSASYEQYF
cdr3_nt: TGTGCCAGCAGCCCGTGGCATCCCGCCGATAGCGCTTCCTACGAGCAGTACTTC

v_call: TRBV28
d_call: TRBD1
clone_size: .
j_call: TRBJ1-5
cdr3_aa: CASSPGQEGYSNQPQHF
cdr3_nt: TGTGCCAGCAGTCCCGGACAGGAGGGCTATAGCAATCAGCCCCAGCATTTT

v_call: TRBV10-1
d_call: TRBD2
clone_size: .
j_call: TRBJ2-3
cdr3_aa: CASSVTGGRVRGTQYF
cdr3_nt: TGCGCCAGCAGTGTAACGGGAGGGCGAGTGAGGGGTACGCAGTATTTT

v_call: TRBV9
d_call: .
clone_size: .
j_call: TRBJ2-1
cdr3_aa: CASSVVASGLDEQFF
cdr3_nt: TGTGCCAGCAGCGTAGTGGCGTCGGGTTTGGATGAGCAGTTCTTC

v_call: TRBV19
d_call: .
clone_size: .
j_call: TRBJ1-5
cdr3_aa: CASSIASGWGNQPQHF
cdr3_nt: TGTGCCAGTAGTATAGCAAGTGGTTGGGGTAATCAGCCCCAGCATTTT

v_call: TRBV27
d_call: .
clone_size: once
j_call: TRBJ1-4
cdr3_aa: CASSLGRGREKLFF
cdr3_nt: TGTGCCAGCAGTTTAGGCAGGGGAAGAGAAAAACTGTTTTTT

v_call: TRBV5-1
d_call: .
clone_size: .
j_call: TRBJ1-1
cdr3_aa: CASSLESGNTEAFF
cdr3_nt: TGCGCCAGCAGCTTGGAGTCAGGGAACACTGAAGCTTTCTTT

v_call: TRBV3-1/TRBV3-2
d_call: .
clone_size: once
j_call: TRBJ2-1
cdr3_aa: CASSQESVGNEQFF
cdr3_nt: TGTGCCAGCAGCCAAGAGTCGGTGGGGAATGAGCAGTTCTTC

v_call: TRBV6-5
d_call: .
clone_size: .
j_call: TRBJ2-4
cdr3_aa: CASRPTGGGNIQYF
cdr3_nt: TGTGCCAGCAGACCAACAGGGGGGGGAAACATTCAGTACTTC

v_call: TRBV13
d_call: TRBD2
clone_size: .
j_call: TRBJ2-5
cdr3_aa: CASSSGLAGASGETQYF
cdr3_nt: TGTGCCAGCAGCTCCGGACTAGCGGGGGCTTCGGGGGAGACCCAGTACTTC

v_call: TRBV7-3
d_call: TRBD2
clone_size: .
j_call: TRBJ2-7
cdr3_aa: CASSWLCSSGSSYEQYF
cdr3_nt: TGTGCCAGCAGCTGGCTATGTTCTAGCGGGAGCTCCTACGAGCAGTACTTC

v_call: TRBV3-1/TRBV3-2
d_call: TRBD2
clone_size: .
j_call: TRBJ2-5
cdr3_aa: CASSQDGLAGETQYF
cdr3_nt: TGTGCCAGCAGCCAAGATGGACTAGCGGGAGAGACCCAGTACTTC

v_call: TRBV11-2
d_call: .
clone_size: .
j_call: TRBJ1-1
cdr3_aa: CASSLEWAGLTEAFF
cdr3_nt: TGTGCCAGCAGCTTAGAGTGGGCGGGGCTCACTGAAGCTTTCTTT

v_call: TRBV28
d_call: .
clone_size: .
j_call: TRBJ2-1
cdr3_aa: CASSLPAGGGEQFF
cdr3_nt: TGTGCCAGCAGTTTACCAGCAGGGGGGGGTGAGCAGTTCTTC

v_call: TRBV5-8
d_call: .
clone_size: .
j_call: TRBJ1-4
cdr3_aa: CASSRGQRGTNEKLFF
cdr3_nt: TGTGCCAGCAGCCGAGGACAGCGAGGGACTAATGAAAAACTGTTTTTT

v_call: TRBV6-5
d_call: TRBD2
clone_size: once
j_call: TRBJ2-7
cdr3_aa: CASSHTSGGSYEQYF
cdr3_nt: TGTGCTAGCAGTCACACTAGCGGGGGATCCTACGAGCAGTACTTC

v_call: TRBV5-4
d_call: .
clone_size: .
j_call: TRBJ1-1
cdr3_aa: CASSFRGEAFF
cdr3_nt: TGTGCCAGCAGCTTTCGGGGAGAAGCTTTCTTT

v_call: TRBV29-1
d_call: .
clone_size: .
j_call: TRBJ1-4
cdr3_aa: CSVEVGGGKLFF
cdr3_nt: TGCAGCGTTGAGGTCGGGGGGGGAAAACTGTTTTTT

v_call: TRBV4-2
d_call: .
clone_size: .
j_call: TRBJ1-4
cdr3_aa: CASSQDMGYNEKLFF
cdr3_nt: TGTGCCAGCAGCCAAGATATGGGTTATAATGAAAAACTGTTTTTT

v_call: TRBV4-1
d_call: .
clone_size: .
j_call: TRBJ1-1
cdr3_aa: CASSQGLKGGMNTEAFF
cdr3_nt: TGCGCCAGCAGCCAAGGGTTGAAGGGGGGAATGAACACTGAAGCTTTCTTT